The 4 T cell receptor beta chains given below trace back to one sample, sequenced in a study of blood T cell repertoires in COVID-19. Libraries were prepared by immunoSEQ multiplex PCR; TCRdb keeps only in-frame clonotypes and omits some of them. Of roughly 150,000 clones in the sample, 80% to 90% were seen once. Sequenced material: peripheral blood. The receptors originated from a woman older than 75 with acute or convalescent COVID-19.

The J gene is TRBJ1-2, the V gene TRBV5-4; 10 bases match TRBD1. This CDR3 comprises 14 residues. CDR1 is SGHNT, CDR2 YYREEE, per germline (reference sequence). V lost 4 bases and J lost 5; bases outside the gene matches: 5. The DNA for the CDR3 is TGTGCCAGCAGCAAAGGGACAGGGGAGTATGGCTACACCTTC. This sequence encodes CASSKGTGEYGYTF.

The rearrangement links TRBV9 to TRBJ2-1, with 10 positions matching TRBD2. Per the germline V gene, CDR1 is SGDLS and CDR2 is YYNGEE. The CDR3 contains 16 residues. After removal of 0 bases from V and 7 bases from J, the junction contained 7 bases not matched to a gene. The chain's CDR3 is CASSVAPSGSENEQFF. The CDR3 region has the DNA TGTGCCAGCAGCGTAGCTCCTAGCGGGAGCGAAAATGAGCAGTTCTTC.

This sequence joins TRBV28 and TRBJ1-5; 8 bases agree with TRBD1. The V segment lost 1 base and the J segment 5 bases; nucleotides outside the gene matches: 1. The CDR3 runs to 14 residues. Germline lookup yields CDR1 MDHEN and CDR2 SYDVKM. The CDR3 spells CASSLSDRDQPQHF. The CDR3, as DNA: TGTGCCAGCAGTTTATCGGACAGGGATCAGCCCCAGCATTTT.

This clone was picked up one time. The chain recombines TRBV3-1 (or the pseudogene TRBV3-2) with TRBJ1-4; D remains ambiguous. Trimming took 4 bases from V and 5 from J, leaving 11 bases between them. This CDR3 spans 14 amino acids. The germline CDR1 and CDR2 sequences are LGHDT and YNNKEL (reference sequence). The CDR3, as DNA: TGTGCCAGCAGCCCTTTCAACTTCAATGAAAAACTGTTTTTT. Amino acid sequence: CASSPFNFNEKLFF.